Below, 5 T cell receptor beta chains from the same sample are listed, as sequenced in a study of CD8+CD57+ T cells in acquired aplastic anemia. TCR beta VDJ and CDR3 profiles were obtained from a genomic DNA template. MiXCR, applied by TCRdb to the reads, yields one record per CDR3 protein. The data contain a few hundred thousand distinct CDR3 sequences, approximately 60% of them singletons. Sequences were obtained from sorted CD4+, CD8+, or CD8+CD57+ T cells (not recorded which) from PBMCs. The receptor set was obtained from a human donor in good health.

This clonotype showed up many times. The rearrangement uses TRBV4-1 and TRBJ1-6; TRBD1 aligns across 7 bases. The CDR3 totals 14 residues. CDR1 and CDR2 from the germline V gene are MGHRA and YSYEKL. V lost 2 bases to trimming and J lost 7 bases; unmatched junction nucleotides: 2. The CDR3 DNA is TGCGCCAGCAGCCAAATACAGGGGAATTCACCCCTCCACTTT. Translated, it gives CASSQIQGNSPLHF.

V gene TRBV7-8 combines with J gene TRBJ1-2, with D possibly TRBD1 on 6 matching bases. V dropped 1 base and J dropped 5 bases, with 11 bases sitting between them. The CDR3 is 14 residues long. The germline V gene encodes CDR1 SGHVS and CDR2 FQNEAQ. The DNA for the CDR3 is TGTGCCAGCAGCTTAGAACAGGGAAAATATGGCTACACCTTC. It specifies CASSLEQGKYGYTF.

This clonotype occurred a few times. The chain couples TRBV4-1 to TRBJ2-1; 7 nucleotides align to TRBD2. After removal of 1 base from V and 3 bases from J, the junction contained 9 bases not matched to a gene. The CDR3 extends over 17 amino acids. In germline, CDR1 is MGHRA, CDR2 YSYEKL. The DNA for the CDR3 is TGCGCCAGCAGCCAAGTACCACGAACTAGCGACTACAATGAGCAGTTCTTC. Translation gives CASSQVPRTSDYNEQFF.

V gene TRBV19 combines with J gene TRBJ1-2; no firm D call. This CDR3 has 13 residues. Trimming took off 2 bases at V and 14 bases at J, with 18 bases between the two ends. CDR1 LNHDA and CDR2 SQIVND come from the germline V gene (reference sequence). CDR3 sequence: CASSINPGGEQTF. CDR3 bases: TGTGCCAGTAGTATAAACCCGGGCGGAGAACAAACCTTC.

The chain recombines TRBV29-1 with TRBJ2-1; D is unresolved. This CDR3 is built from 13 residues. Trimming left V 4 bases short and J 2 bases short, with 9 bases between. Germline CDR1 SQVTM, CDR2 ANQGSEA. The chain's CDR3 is CSVVPTTYNEQFF. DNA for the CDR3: TGCAGCGTTGTACCGACCACCTACAATGAGCAGTTCTTC.